This T cell receptor (beta chain) emerged from a study of shared clonotypes between healthy human individuals. Study results and limitations: The study drew on few donors, limiting represented genetic and exposure-history diversity.

Points on this clone: What it binds is not known.

Original processing methods: ImmunoSEQ yielded junction-only sequences lacking quality scores, so filtering differed. Libraries were prepared by immunoSEQ multiplex PCR; TCRdb keeps only in-frame clonotypes and omits some of them. D and trimming were read from the DNA, whereas the V and J calls and clone size are those reported in that table. The sample contains about 2 million clones, 95% of which appear only once. CDR3 length: 16 amino acids. Germline V gives CDR1 SGHRS, CDR2 YFSETQ. V shed 0 bases and J shed 1 base, with 13 bases lying between them. The clonotype comes from a man younger than 35 in good health. Sequencing was carried out using naive CD4+ T cells sorted from blood. Subset described: CD45RA+ positively selected. The V gene is TRBV5-1, the J gene TRBJ1-1; D remains ambiguous. CDR3 region: CASSLARFAENTEAFF. CDR3 in DNA: TGCGCCAGCAGCTTGGCCAGGTTTGCAGAGAACACTGAAGCTTTCTTT.